Each of the 9 T cell receptor beta chains below was sequenced from the same sample in a study of blood T cell repertoires in COVID-19. Produced via immunoSEQ multiplex PCR; TCRdb's table is partial and in-frame only. This table has around 290,000 clones, around nine tenths appearing once. Sequencing was carried out using PBMCs or T cells enriched from blood (not recorded which). The receptors shown here come from a woman aged 18-29 years who had recovered from COVID-19.

The chain joins TRBV30 to TRBJ2-5, with a possible D match to TRBD2 (5 bases). This CDR3 spans 13 amino acids. V was clipped by 0 bases and J by 5 bases, with 10 bases between them. CDR1 and CDR2 from the germline V gene are GTSNPN and SVGIG (reference sequence). The CDR3 region has the DNA TGTGCCTGGAGTGTACTAGTTGGGGAGACCCAGTACTTC. Protein: CAWSVLVGETQYF.

The chain has TRBV19 and TRBJ1-5; D gene uncertain. The CDR3 has 13 residues. V shed 4 bases and J shed 4 bases, with 8 bases lying between them. In germline, CDR1 is LNHDA, CDR2 SQIVND (reference sequence). The CDR3 loop reads CASSKSPNQPQHF. The CDR3 DNA reads TGTGCCAGTAGTAAGAGCCCAAATCAGCCCCAGCATTTT.

The chain uses TRBV5-4 and TRBJ2-1; 9 bases match TRBD2. The V and J ends lost 0 bases and 2 bases, in that order; junction bases with no gene match: 0. Looked up from germline, CDR1 is SGHNT and CDR2 is YYREEE (reference sequence). The CDR3 has 15 amino acids. In DNA form, the CDR3 reads TGTGCCAGCAGCTTGGTAGCGGGGGCCTACAATGAGCAGTTCTTC. Protein sequence: CASSLVAGAYNEQFF.

This clone was seen a handful of times. The rearrangement links TRBV7-9 to TRBJ1-4; D ambiguous. CDR3 size: 12 residues. Germline V CDR1 and CDR2: SEHNR, FQNEAQ (reference sequence). Trimming took off 3 bases at V and 8 bases at J, with 7 bases between the two ends. This chain's CDR3 is CASSLAQEKLFF. In DNA form, the CDR3 reads TGTGCCAGCAGCTTGGCACAGGAAAAACTGTTTTTT.

The V call is TRBV7-2, the J call TRBJ2-7; 14 nucleotides align to TRBD2. This CDR3 has 17 amino acids. Germline V gene lookup returns CDR1 SGHTA and CDR2 FQGNSA. The V segment lost 3 bases and the J segment 1 base; nucleotides outside the gene matches: 5. CDR3 residues: CASSFTGTSGGSYEQYF. CDR3 coding DNA: TGTGCCAGCAGCTTTACCGGGACTAGCGGGGGTTCCTACGAGCAGTACTTC.

J is TRBJ1-4 and V is TRBV28, with D perhaps TRBD1 (5 bases). The germline V gene encodes CDR1 MDHEN and CDR2 SYDVKM. Trimming took off 2 bases at V and 5 bases at J, with 12 bases between the two ends. The length of the CDR3 is 15 residues. The CDR3 bases are TGTGCCAGCAGTTTAAGAGGGGCGGGGAATGAAAAACTGTTTTTT. As protein: CASSLRGAGNEKLFF.

The chain uses TRBV5-5 and TRBJ2-3, with TRBD1 matching 12 bases. With 3 bases clipped from V and 4 bases from J, the junction kept 6 bases outside the gene matches. The CDR3 is 16 amino acids. Germline assignment: CDR1 SGHKS and CDR2 YYEKEE (reference sequence). The CDR3 nucleotides are TGTGCCAGCAGCTCGACCGGGACAGGGGGCCCAGATACGCAGTATTTT. It translates to CASSSTGTGGPDTQYF.

The chain is built from TRBV4-1 and TRBJ1-2; no definite D call. The CDR3 is made up of 14 amino acids. V was shortened by 1 base and J by 7 bases, with 13 bases between the two germline ends. Germline V gene data show CDR1 as MGHRA and CDR2 as YSYEKL. CDR3 nucleotide sequence: TGCGCCAGCAGCCAAGGTACGGGTGCCCTTGGCTACACCTTC. Translation: CASSQGTGALGYTF.

The V gene is TRBV6-5, the J gene TRBJ1-2, with D tentatively TRBD1 (5 bases). Looked up from germline, CDR1 is MNHEY and CDR2 is SVGAGI. Trimming left V 7 bases short and J 8 bases short, with 11 bases between. This CDR3 is 11 amino acids long. The CDR3 sequence: CASTREEGYTF. Here the CDR3 DNA reads TGTGCCAGCACCAGGGAAGAAGGCTACACCTTC.